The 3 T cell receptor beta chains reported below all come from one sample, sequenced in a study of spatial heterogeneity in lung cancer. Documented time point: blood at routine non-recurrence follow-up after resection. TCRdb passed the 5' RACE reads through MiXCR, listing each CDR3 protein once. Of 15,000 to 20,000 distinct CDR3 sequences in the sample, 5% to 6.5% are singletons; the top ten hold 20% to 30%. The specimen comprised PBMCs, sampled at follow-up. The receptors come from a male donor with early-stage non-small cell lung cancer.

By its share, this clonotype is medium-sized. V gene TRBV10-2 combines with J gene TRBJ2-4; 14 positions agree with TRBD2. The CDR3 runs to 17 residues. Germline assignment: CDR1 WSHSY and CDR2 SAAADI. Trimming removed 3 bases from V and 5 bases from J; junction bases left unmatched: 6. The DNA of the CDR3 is TGCGCCAGCAGTGATGGGCCGGGACTAGCGGGAGAAAACATTCAGTACTTC. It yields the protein CASSDGPGLAGENIQYF.

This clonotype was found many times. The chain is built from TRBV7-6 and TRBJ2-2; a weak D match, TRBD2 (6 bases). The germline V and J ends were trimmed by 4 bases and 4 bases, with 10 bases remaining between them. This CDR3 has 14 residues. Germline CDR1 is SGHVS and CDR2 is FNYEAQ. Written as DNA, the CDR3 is TGTGCCAGCAGCTCCAGCGGGTCCACCGGGGAGCTGTTTTTT. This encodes CASSSSGSTGELFF.

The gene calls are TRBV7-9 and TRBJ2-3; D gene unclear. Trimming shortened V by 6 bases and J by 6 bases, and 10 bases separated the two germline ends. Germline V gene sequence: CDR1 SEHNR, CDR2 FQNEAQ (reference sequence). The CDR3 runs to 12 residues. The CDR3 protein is CASRSIGDTQYF. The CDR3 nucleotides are TGTGCCAGCAGATCGATTGGGGATACGCAGTATTTT.